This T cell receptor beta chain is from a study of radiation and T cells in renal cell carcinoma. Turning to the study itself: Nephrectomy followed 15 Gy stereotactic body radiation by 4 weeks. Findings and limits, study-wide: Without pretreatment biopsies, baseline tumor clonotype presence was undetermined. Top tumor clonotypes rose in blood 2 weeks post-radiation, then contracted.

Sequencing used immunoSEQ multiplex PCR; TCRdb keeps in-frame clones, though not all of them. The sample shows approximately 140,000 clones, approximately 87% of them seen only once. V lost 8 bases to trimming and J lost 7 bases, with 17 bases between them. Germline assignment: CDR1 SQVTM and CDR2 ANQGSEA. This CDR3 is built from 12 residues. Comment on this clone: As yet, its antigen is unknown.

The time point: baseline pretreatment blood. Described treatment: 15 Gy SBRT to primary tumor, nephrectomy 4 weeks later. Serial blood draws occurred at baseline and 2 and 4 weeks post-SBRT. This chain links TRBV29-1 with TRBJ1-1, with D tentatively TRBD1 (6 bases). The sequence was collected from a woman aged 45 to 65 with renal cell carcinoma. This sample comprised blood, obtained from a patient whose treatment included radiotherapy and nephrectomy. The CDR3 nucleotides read TGCAGCTCCGGAGGACAGATGAGTGAAGCTTTCTTT. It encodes CSSGGQMSEAFF.